These 12 T cell receptor beta chains originate from one sample sequenced in a study of CD8 T cells in ankylosing spondylitis (dated by TCRdb to the late 2010s). The method was 5' RACE. This sample was sequenced with an Illumina HiSeq 2500. The raw public reads went through TCRdb reprocessing: fastp at Q25, MiXCR clone calling, in-frame beta chains kept. Duplicate CDR3 protein sequences are folded into a single record with the most common DNA and genes. In all, the sample holds 250,000 to 350,000 distinct CDR3 sequences, and 20% of those were seen once. The top ten clonotypes cover under 8.5% of the sample. The source material was blood, either unsorted or a sorted T cell fraction (not recorded which). These receptors all stem from a male donor with ankylosing spondylitis or in good health (not recorded which).

This clonotype was seen more than once but under ten times. The genes are TRBV28 and TRBJ1-2, with TRBD1 as a possible D gene (6 bases). V was trimmed by 8 bases and J by 2 bases, leaving 18 bases between them. There are 15 residues in the CDR3. Germline V gives CDR1 MDHEN, CDR2 SYDVKM. The CDR3 is CASQAGPTGNYGYTF. The CDR3 DNA reads TGTGCCAGCCAGGCAGGGCCGACAGGAAACTATGGCTACACCTTC.

This chain uses TRBV18 with TRBJ2-5; either TRBD1 or TRBD2 may fit D (5 bases each). The CDR3 extends over 18 amino acids. The germline V gene has CDR1 KGHSH and CDR2 LQKENI. V lost 3 bases and J lost 4, with 24 bases in between. As DNA, the CDR3 is TGTGCCAGCTCACCGGTCATCGGGGCACCGCCTGGGATAGAGACCCAGTACTTC. Amino acids: CASSPVIGAPPGIETQYF.

The rearrangement joins TRBV18 to TRBJ1-5; 7 bases fit TRBD1. The CDR3 is 15 residues long. The J segment lost 7 bases and the V segment lost 1 base, leaving 7 bases of the junction unmatched. CDR1 and CDR2 from the germline V gene are KGHSH and LQKENI. The CDR3 reads CASSPQQGPGQPQHF. DNA for the CDR3: TGTGCCAGCTCACCACAACAGGGGCCGGGGCAGCCCCAGCATTTT.

The rearrangement joins TRBV5-4 to TRBJ2-5; D unresolved. The CDR3 covers 15 residues. Germline CDR1 SGHNT, CDR2 YYREEE (reference sequence). V shed 0 bases and J shed 2 bases, with 11 bases lying between them. CDR3 region: CASSLADRPQETQYF. For the CDR3, the DNA is TGTGCCAGCAGCTTGGCGGACCGCCCTCAAGAGACCCAGTACTTC.

This clonotype was observed many times. The V gene is TRBV25-1, the J gene TRBJ1-1, with D maybe TRBD1 (5 bases). The CDR3 covers 14 residues. Germline V gene lookup returns CDR1 MGHDK and CDR2 SYGVNS. V was shortened by 3 bases and J by 0 bases, with 8 bases between the two germline ends. The DNA of the CDR3 is TGTGCCAGCAGTGAGCAGGGAGTGAACACTGAAGCTTTCTTT. Translated, it gives CASSEQGVNTEAFF.

The V and J genes are TRBV20-1 and TRBJ1-6, with D tentatively TRBD1 (5 bases). The length of the CDR3 is 17 residues. Germline V gene sequence: CDR1 DFQATT, CDR2 SNEGSKA (reference sequence). V shed 3 bases and J shed 0 bases, with 15 bases lying between them. Here the CDR3 DNA reads TGCAGTGCTAGGGGGACGGGGAAGAGCTCCTATAATTCACCCCTCCACTTT. Translation: CSARGTGKSSYNSPLHF.

This clonotype appeared many times. This chain joins TRBV10-3 and TRBJ2-2; TRBD2 matches 7 bases. This CDR3 has 14 amino acids. Trimming took 6 bases from V and 3 from J; bases not matched to a gene: 4. CDR1 ENHRY and CDR2 SYGVKD come from the germline V gene. The CDR3 spells CAIRPGRDTGELFF. The CDR3 DNA reads as TGTGCCATCAGGCCAGGGAGGGACACCGGGGAGCTGTTTTTT.

The V and J genes are TRBV7-6 and TRBJ2-1; D tentatively reads TRBD1 or TRBD2 (5 bases each). The CDR3 has 17 amino acids. Germline V gene sequence: CDR1 SGHVS, CDR2 FNYEAQ. Trimming shortened V by 1 base and J by 2 bases, and 15 bases separated the two germline ends. CDR3 loop: CASSLEASGTTYNEQFF. The CDR3 DNA reads as TGTGCCAGCAGCTTAGAGGCTTCCGGGACCACCTACAATGAGCAGTTCTTC.

The rearrangement links TRBV7-6 to TRBJ2-3; TRBD1 matches at 8 bases. V lost 5 bases and J lost 0; bases outside the gene matches: 10. CDR1 and CDR2 from the germline V gene are SGHVS and FNYEAQ. The CDR3 contains 17 residues. DNA for the CDR3: TGTGCCAGCAGCCCCGTCTCTAGGACAGGGAGCACAGATACGCAGTATTTT. This gives the protein CASSPVSRTGSTDTQYF.

V gene TRBV12-3 or TRBV12-4 combines with J gene TRBJ2-2; D remains unclear. Between the trimmed V and J ends, which lost 1 base and 6 bases, there was a span of 6 bases. This CDR3 has 13 residues. The CDR3 here is CASSLVDPGELFF. The DNA of the CDR3 is TGTGCCAGCAGTTTAGTGGACCCCGGGGAGCTGTTTTTT.

The V call is TRBV12-3 or TRBV12-4, the J call TRBJ2-1, with 10 nucleotides matching TRBD2. V gave up 7 bases and J gave up 0 bases; unmatched junction bases: 15. The CDR3 runs to 19 residues. This CDR3 reads CASTFSPLLAGPSYNEQFF. As DNA, the CDR3 is TGTGCCAGCACCTTTAGCCCACTACTAGCGGGGCCCTCCTACAATGAGCAGTTCTTC.

This clonotype was seen more than once but under ten times. The chain is built from TRBV20-1 and TRBJ1-6, with 12 bases that match TRBD1. CDR1 is DFQATT and CDR2 is SNEGSKA in the germline V gene (reference sequence). This CDR3 contains 16 residues. V dropped 0 bases and J dropped 7; count of bases not matched to a gene: 4. The CDR3: CSARDLGTGGNSPLHF. Written as DNA, the CDR3 is TGCAGTGCTAGAGATCTGGGGACAGGGGGCAATTCACCCCTCCACTTT.